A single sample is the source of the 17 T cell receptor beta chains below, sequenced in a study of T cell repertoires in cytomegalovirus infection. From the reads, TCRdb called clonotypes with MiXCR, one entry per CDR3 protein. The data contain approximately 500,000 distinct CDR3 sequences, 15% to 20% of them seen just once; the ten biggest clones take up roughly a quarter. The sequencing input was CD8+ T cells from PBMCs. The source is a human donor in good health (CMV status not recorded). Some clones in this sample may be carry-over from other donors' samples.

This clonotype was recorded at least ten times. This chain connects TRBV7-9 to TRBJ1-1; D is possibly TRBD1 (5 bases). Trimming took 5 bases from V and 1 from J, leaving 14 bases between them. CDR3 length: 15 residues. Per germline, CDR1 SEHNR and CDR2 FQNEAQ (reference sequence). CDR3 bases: TGTGCCAGCAGCCCCCCCCAGGGAACGAACACTGAAGCTTTCTTT. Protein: CASSPPQGTNTEAFF.

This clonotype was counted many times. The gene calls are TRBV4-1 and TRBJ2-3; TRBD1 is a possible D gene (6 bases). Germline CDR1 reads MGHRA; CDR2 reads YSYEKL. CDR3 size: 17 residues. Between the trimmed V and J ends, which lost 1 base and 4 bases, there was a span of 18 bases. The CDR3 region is CASSQVGNRAPADTQYF. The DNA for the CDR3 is TGCGCCAGCAGCCAAGTGGGGAACAGGGCCCCGGCAGATACGCAGTATTTT.

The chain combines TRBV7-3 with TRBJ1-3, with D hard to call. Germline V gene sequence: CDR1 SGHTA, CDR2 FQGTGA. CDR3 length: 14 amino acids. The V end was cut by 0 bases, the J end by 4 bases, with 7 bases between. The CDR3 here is CASSLTGNGNTIYF. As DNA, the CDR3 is TGTGCCAGCAGCTTAACAGGGAACGGAAACACCATATATTTT.

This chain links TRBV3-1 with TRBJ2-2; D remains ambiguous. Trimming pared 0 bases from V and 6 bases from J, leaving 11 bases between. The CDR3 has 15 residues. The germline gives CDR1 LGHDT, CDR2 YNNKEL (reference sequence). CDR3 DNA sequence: TGTGCCAGCAGCCAAGACCACGTAAATGCCGGGGAGCTGTTTTTT. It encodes CASSQDHVNAGELFF.

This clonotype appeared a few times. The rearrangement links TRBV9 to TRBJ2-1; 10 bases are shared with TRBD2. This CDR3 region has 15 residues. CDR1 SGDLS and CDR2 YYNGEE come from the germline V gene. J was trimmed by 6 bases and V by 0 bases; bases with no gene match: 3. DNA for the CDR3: TGTGCCAGCAGCGTAGCTAGCGGGAGTGCCAATGAGCAGTTCTTC. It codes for CASSVASGSANEQFF.

Written as DNA, the CDR3 is TGTGCCAGCAGCCGACTAGCGGGGGGGAATGAGCAGTTCTTC. It yields the protein CASSRLAGGNEQFF. The V call is TRBV4-2, the J call TRBJ2-1, with 14 bases fitting TRBD2. CDR1 and CDR2 from the germline V gene are LGHNA and YNFKEQ. J lost 7 bases, V lost 4 bases, and 0 bases had no gene match. The CDR3 length is 14 residues.

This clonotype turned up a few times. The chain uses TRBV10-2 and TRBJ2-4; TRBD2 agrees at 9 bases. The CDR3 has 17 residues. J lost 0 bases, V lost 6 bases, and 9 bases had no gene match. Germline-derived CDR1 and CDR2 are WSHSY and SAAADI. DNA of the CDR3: TGCGCCAGCAGAACGGGCGGGAGGGCCTTAGCCAAAAACATTCAGTACTTC. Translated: CASRTGGRALAKNIQYF.

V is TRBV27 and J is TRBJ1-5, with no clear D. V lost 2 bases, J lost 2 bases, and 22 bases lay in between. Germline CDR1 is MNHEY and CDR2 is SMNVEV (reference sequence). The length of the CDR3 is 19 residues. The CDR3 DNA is TGTGCCAGCAGTTTAAGAAACGTTCGGCGAGCGAGGCGCAATCAGCCCCAGCATTTT. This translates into CASSLRNVRRARRNQPQHF.

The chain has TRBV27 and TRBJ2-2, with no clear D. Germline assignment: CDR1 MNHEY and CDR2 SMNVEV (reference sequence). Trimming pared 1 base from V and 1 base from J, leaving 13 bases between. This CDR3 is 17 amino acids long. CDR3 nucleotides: TGTGCCAGCAGTTTATTCCGAGGACGTAGGAACACCGGGGAGCTGTTTTTT. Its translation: CASSLFRGRRNTGELFF.

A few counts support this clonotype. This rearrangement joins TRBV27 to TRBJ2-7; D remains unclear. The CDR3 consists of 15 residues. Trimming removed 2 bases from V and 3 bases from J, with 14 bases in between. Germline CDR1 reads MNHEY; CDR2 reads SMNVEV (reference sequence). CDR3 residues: CASSLIEGGNYEQYF. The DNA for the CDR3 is TGTGCCAGCAGTTTAATAGAAGGCGGAAACTACGAGCAGTACTTC.

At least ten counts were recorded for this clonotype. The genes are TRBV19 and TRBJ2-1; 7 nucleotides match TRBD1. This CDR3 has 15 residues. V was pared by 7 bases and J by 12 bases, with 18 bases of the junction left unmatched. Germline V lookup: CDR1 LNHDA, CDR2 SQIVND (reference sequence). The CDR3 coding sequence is TGTGCCAGTACCAAAAGAGAGGGGGCCTGGAGCGGGCAGTTCTTC. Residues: CASTKREGAWSGQFF.

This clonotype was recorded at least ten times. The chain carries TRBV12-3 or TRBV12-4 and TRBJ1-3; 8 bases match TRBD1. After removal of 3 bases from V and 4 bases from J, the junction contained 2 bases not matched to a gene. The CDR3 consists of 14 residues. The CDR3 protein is CASSFTGGGNTIYF. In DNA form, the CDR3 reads TGTGCCAGCAGTTTCACAGGGGGAGGAAACACCATATATTTT.

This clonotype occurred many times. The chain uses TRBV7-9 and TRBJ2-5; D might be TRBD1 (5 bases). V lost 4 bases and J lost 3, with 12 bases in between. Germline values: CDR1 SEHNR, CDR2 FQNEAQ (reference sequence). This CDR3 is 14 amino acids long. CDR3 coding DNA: TGTGCCAGCAGCTCACAGGCGCCCGAAGAGACCCAGTACTTC. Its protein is CASSSQAPEETQYF.

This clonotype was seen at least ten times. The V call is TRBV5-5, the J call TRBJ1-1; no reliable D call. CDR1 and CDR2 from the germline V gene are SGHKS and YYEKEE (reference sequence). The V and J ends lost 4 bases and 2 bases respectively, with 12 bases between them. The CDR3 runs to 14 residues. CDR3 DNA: TGTGCCAGCAGCCCTAGGGAGTTAAACACTGAAGCTTTCTTT. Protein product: CASSPRELNTEAFF.

CDR3 amino acids: CATYSPLSTEAFF. In nucleotides, the CDR3 is TGTGCCACATACAGTCCCTTGAGCACTGAAGCTTTCTTT. The chain carries TRBV2 and TRBJ1-1; D not resolved. Trimming left V 10 bases short and J 4 bases short, with 16 bases between. The CDR3 is made up of 13 amino acids. CDR1 is SNHLY and CDR2 is FYNNEI in the germline V gene.

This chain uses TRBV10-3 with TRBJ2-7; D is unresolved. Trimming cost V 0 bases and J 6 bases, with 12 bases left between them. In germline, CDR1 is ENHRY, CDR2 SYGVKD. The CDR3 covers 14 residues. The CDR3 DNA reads TGTGCCATCAGTGAGTCAATGGAAGGGTTCGAGCAGTACTTC. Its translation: CAISESMEGFEQYF.

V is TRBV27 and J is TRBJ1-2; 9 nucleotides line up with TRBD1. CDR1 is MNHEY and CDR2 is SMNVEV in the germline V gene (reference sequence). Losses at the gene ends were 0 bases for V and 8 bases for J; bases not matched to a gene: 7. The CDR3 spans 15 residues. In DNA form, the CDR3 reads TGTGCCAGCAGTTTATCGAACAGGGGGCCCGACGGCTACACCTTC. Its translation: CASSLSNRGPDGYTF.